The next 5 T cell receptor beta chains were all read from a single sample in a study of blood T cell repertoires in COVID-19. Assay: immunoSEQ multiplex PCR; the TCRdb copy retains only in-frame clones and omits some. Of hundreds of thousands of clones in the sample, 75% to 85% were seen once. The sample taken for sequencing was peripheral blood. These receptors all stem from a woman aged 50 to 60 with acute or convalescent COVID-19.

This chain links TRBV6-5 with TRBJ1-2; 9 positions match TRBD1. From germline, CDR1 is MNHEY and CDR2 SVGAGI. V trimming: 5 bases; J trimming: 8 bases; junction bases outside the gene matches: 9. The CDR3 is 14 residues long. The CDR3 is CASSRDRDDKGYTF. CDR3 DNA: TGTGCCAGCAGTAGGGACAGGGATGATAAGGGCTACACCTTC.

The V call is TRBV19, the J call TRBJ1-2; the D gene is possibly TRBD1 (5 bases). Trimming stripped 6 bases from V and 2 bases from J, with 19 bases between. The CDR3 extends over 16 amino acids. From germline, CDR1 is LNHDA and CDR2 SQIVND (reference sequence). The CDR3 DNA sequence: TGTGCCAGTAGCCAGACAATTGCGGGGCTCAACTATGGCTACACCTTC. This sequence encodes CASSQTIAGLNYGYTF. The variable domain in full, with the rest retrieved from reference TRBV19 and TRBJ1-2, is DGGITQSPKYLFRKEGQNVTLSCEQNLNHDAMYWYRQDPGQGLRLIYYSQIVNDFQKGDIAEGYSVSREKKESFPLTVTSAQKNPTAFYLCASSQTIAGLNYGYTFGSGTRLTVV.

This chain uses TRBV4-3 with TRBJ2-5, with D perhaps TRBD2 (5 bases). V lost 1 base, J lost 4 bases, and 10 bases lay in between. Germline V gene sequence: CDR1 LGHNA, CDR2 YSLEER. The CDR3 is 14 residues long. The CDR3 protein is CASSQVYGIETQYF. The DNA for the CDR3 is TGCGCCAGCAGCCAAGTTTACGGGATAGAGACCCAGTACTTC.

The chain employs TRBV19 and TRBJ1-2, with D maybe TRBD1 (6 bases). Germline CDR1 reads LNHDA; CDR2 reads SQIVND (reference sequence). The length of the CDR3 is 13 residues. V was shortened by 4 bases and J by 7 bases, with 13 bases between the two germline ends. The CDR3 DNA reads TGTGCCAGTAGTACCGGAGACAGGCGTGGCTACACCTTC. Its translation: CASSTGDRRGYTF. Combining the CDR3 with reference TRBV19 and TRBJ1-2 gives the whole variable domain DGGITQSPKYLFRKEGQNVTLSCEQNLNHDAMYWYRQDPGQGLRLIYYSQIVNDFQKGDIAEGYSVSREKKESFPLTVTSAQKNPTAFYLCASSTGDRRGYTFGSGTRLTVV.

CDR3 loop: CATSEQGGASGRADEQYF. For the CDR3, the DNA is TGTGCCACCAGTGAGCAAGGCGGGGCTAGCGGGAGAGCGGACGAGCAGTACTTC. The V gene is TRBV24-1, the J gene TRBJ2-7; TRBD2 agrees at 10 bases. Trimming took 4 bases from V and 5 from J; bases not matched to a gene: 16. Germline V CDR1 and CDR2: KGHDR, SFDVKD. The CDR3 length is 18 residues.